This T cell receptor beta chain was identified during a study of blood T cell repertoires in COVID-19. Study context: Sources were T cells, B-cell-depleted T cells, or PBMCs; the material itself was cDNA or gDNA.

Authors' data handling: Amplification of reference gene primers was used by the study to estimate nucleated cell counts. Sequenced by immunoSEQ multiplex PCR; TCRdb stores in-frame clones only, minus some. Clone size and the V and J calls come from that table; the DNA yielded D and trimming. Among roughly 300,000 clones, less than 90% were seen once, and the ten largest hold approximately 0.99%. The germline CDR1 and CDR2 sequences are MNHEY and SVGEGT. The V and J ends lost 5 bases and 9 bases, in that order; junction bases with no gene match: 13. The CDR3 length is 15 residues. The count of this clone is one. Clinical history reported by participants formed the basis on which cohorts were assigned. Symptom resolution, clearance, or two negative PCRs marked the recovered donors of Cohort 3.

The chain links TRBV6-2 or TRBV6-3 to TRBJ2-1; 7 bases are shared with TRBD1. Sequenced: PBMCs or T cells enriched from blood (not recorded which). The receptor was derived from a woman aged 25 to 39 who had recovered from COVID-19. The chain's CDR3 is CASSAVRTGAGEQFF. The CDR3 region has the DNA TGTGCCAGCAGTGCGGTCAGAACAGGGGCCGGTGAGCAGTTCTTC.